A selection of T cell receptor beta chains follows, all from one sample in a study of CD8 T cells in ankylosing spondylitis. One entry per CDR3 protein, called by TCRdb with MiXCR from the 5' RACE reads. The sample carries nearly 350,000 distinct CDR3 sequences, roughly 14% recorded once. Sequenced sample: blood, either unsorted or a sorted T cell fraction (not recorded which). These receptors were taken from a male donor with ankylosing spondylitis or in good health (not recorded which). CDR3s include the opening cysteine and the closing phenylalanine or tryptophan. Fields, in order: clone size, D gene, J gene, V gene, CDR3 DNA, CDR3 protein. D genes are given only for firm matches. For some rows the clone size is stated as once, few or many, or as a class when expanded; others skip it.

>few|NA|TRBJ2-3|TRBV7-2
TGTGCCAGCAGCTTAGGGGTGACAACAGATACGCAGTATTTT
CASSLGVTTDTQYF
>few|NA|TRBJ2-5|TRBV5-1
TGCGCCAGCTCCATGACACGTAGGAAGGAAGAGACCCAGTACTTC
CASSMTRRKEETQYF
>NA|TRBD2|TRBJ2-5|TRBV6-1
TGTGCCAGCATTCGGGACTACTACCCAAGAGAGACCCAGTACTTC
CASIRDYYPRETQYF
>NA|NA|TRBJ1-5|TRBV5-1
TGCGCCAGCAGCCGCACAGGGTCGGAGCAGCCCCAGCATTTT
CASSRTGSEQPQHF
>NA|NA|TRBJ2-1|TRBV20-1
TGCAGTGCTAGAGATCGAAGGGCAGGCTACAATGAGCAGTTCTTC
CSARDRRAGYNEQFF
>few|TRBD1|TRBJ1-2|TRBV28
TGTGCCTTAGCCAGGACAGGGGGTGTCTATGGCTACACCTTC
CALARTGGVYGYTF
>many|TRBD2|TRBJ2-7|TRBV7-8
TGTGCCAGCAGACTGAGCGGGGGCTACGAGCAGTACTTC
CASRLSGGYEQYF
>few|NA|TRBJ1-6|TRBV7-2
TGTGCCAGCAGCTTAGGAGGGATGGGAATCCCCCTCCACTTT
CASSLGGMGIPLHF
>NA|TRBD2|TRBJ2-5|TRBV20-1
TGCAGTGCTAGCGGGAGGGATCGGGAGACCCAGTACTTC
CSASGRDRETQYF
>NA|NA|TRBJ2-3|TRBV5-1
TGCGCCAGCAGCCTGGGAGGTGAAGATACGCAGTATTTT
CASSLGGEDTQYF
>many|TRBD1|TRBJ1-1|TRBV20-1
TGCAGTGCCCCGGGACAGGGGGACACTGAAGCTTTCTTT
CSAPGQGDTEAFF
>NA|TRBD1|TRBJ2-7|TRBV18
TGTGCCAGCTCACCCCGACAGGGGAGCCGAGGATCCTACGAGCAGTACTTC
CASSPRQGSRGSYEQYF
>NA|NA|TRBJ1-1|TRBV29-1
TGCAGCGTTGCACTGGAGCCTGACACTGAAGCTTTCTTT
CSVALEPDTEAFF
>few|NA|TRBJ1-2|TRBV29-1
TGCAGCGTTTCATCAGGGGACTATGGCTACACCTTC
CSVSSGDYGYTF
>many|NA|TRBJ1-3|TRBV10-3
TGTGCCATCAGTGAGGCGGAGGGTTTCTCTGGAAACACCATATATTTT
CAISEAEGFSGNTIYF
>NA|NA|TRBJ2-3|TRBV5-1
TGCGCCAGCAGCTTGGGGGACTTACGCCGGGGCACAGATACGCAGTATTTT
CASSLGDLRRGTDTQYF
>NA|NA|TRBJ1-1|TRBV6-6
TGTGCCAGCAGTCGCCTGGGGTCGACCTCAGCTTTCTTT
CASSRLGSTSAFF
>few|NA|TRBJ1-1|TRBV7-9
TGTGCCAGCGTTAAGAACACTGAAGCTTTCTTT
CASVKNTEAFF
>NA|TRBD2|TRBJ2-3|TRBV10-1
TGCGCCAGCGCCGGGACTAGCGGACTCACAGATACGCAGTATTTT
CASAGTSGLTDTQYF
>NA|NA|TRBJ2-7|TRBV3-1
TGTGCCACCAGCCATGGAGGGGGAACCGCGTCTTTCTGGGAGCAGTACTTC
CATSHGGGTASFWEQYF
>few|TRBD1|TRBJ1-2|TRBV12-3/TRBV12-4
TGTGCCAGCAGTCTTATCTCGACAGGGACCTATGGCTACACCTTC
CASSLISTGTYGYTF
>NA|TRBD2|TRBJ2-5|TRBV29-1
TGCAGCGTTGACGGGAGGTTCGGAGAGACCCAGTACTTC
CSVDGRFGETQYF
>few|NA|TRBJ1-2|TRBV6-5
TGTGCCAGCAGTTCGCAAGGGGGAAAGTATGGCTACACCTTC
CASSSQGGKYGYTF
>NA|NA|TRBJ1-5|TRBV6-1
TGTGCCAGCAGCCATAGGCAGGGCAGTCATCAGCCCCAGCATTTT
CASSHRQGSHQPQHF
>few|NA|TRBJ2-7|TRBV27
TGTGCCAGCAGTTATCGGGAAGGGGCCTCCTACGAGCAGTACTTC
CASSYREGASYEQYF
>many|NA|TRBJ2-7|TRBV5-1
TGCGCCAGCAGCTTGGAGGCAACGAGCTCCTACGAGCAGTACTTC
CASSLEATSSYEQYF
>NA|NA|TRBJ2-1|TRBV5-1
TGCGCCAGCAGCTTCCCGAACAATGAGCAGTTCTTC
CASSFPNNEQFF
>few|NA|TRBJ1-4|TRBV5-1
TGCGCCAGCAGCTACACGCAACTAAACGAAAAACTGTTTTTT
CASSYTQLNEKLFF
>few|NA|TRBJ1-5|TRBV20-1
TGCAGTGCTAGTCCCTCGCGAGGAAATCAGCCCCAGCATTTT
CSASPSRGNQPQHF
>few|TRBD2|TRBJ2-2|TRBV3-1
TGTGCCAGCAGCCCCCCGGGGAGGGGTCCCGGGGAGCTGTTTTTT
CASSPPGRGPGELFF
>NA|TRBD1|TRBJ1-4|TRBV5-1
TGCGCCAGCACCTTACAGGGGATCGGTGAAAAACCGTTTTTT
CASTLQGIGEKPFF
>many|NA|TRBJ2-2|TRBV18
TGTGCCAGCTCACCACAGGGGTACACCGGGGAGCTGTTTTTT
CASSPQGYTGELFF
>few|TRBD2|TRBJ2-2|TRBV27
TGTGCCAGCAGTCCCCTAGCGGGGGTCACCGGGGAGCTGTTTTTT
CASSPLAGVTGELFF
>few|NA|TRBJ2-1|TRBV11-2
TGTGCCAGCAGCTTAGAAGCACTTAATGAGCAGTTCTTC
CASSLEALNEQFF
>many|NA|TRBJ1-4|TRBV10-2
TGCGCCAGCAGTGGACGTACAGAAAACAGTAATGAAAAACTGTTTTTT
CASSGRTENSNEKLFF
>many|TRBD2|TRBJ2-3|TRBV20-1
TGCAGTGCTCCCCGACTAGCGGGGGGCCCTTTTCAAGATACGCAGTATTTT
CSAPRLAGGPFQDTQYF
>NA|NA|TRBJ2-1|TRBV5-1
TGCGCCAGCAGCTTGGAGGCTATCCGACAGAGGGGGAATGAGCAGTTCTTC
CASSLEAIRQRGNEQFF
>many|TRBD1|TRBJ1-1|TRBV10-3
TGTGCCATCACCGGGGACAGGTCGAACACTGAAGCTTTCTTT
CAITGDRSNTEAFF
>NA|NA|TRBJ1-2|TRBV20-1
TGCAGTGCGCAGGGGACACCTAACTATGGCTACACCTTC
CSAQGTPNYGYTF
>NA|TRBD2|TRBJ2-3|TRBV7-9
TGTGCCAGCAGCTTAGGCGGCGGGGGGCGGACAGATACGCAGTATTTT
CASSLGGGGRTDTQYF
>many|NA|TRBJ1-6|TRBV12-3/TRBV12-4
TGTGCCAGCAGTTTAAAGGGGGGGGATTCACCCCTCCACTTT
CASSLKGGDSPLHF
>few|NA|TRBJ2-1|TRBV5-1
TGCGCCAGCAGCTTGGACTGGGTCGGGGAGCAGTTCTTC
CASSLDWVGEQFF
>NA|NA|TRBJ1-1|TRBV5-1
TGCGCCAGCCAGATTGGGGGGGCTACTGTTGGCACTGAAGCTTTCTTT
CASQIGGATVGTEAFF
>NA|NA|TRBJ2-2|TRBV2
TGTGCCAGCAGTGAAATCCAACACAGTACCGGGGAGCTGTTTTTT
CASSEIQHSTGELFF
>few|NA|TRBJ2-2|TRBV5-1
TGCGCCAGCAGCTTGTTGGGGGGCGCCTCCGGGGAGCTGTTTTTT
CASSLLGGASGELFF
>few|NA|TRBJ2-7|TRBV5-6
TGTGCCAGCAGTTCGGTGGAGGCCCGGGACTCCTACGAGCAGTACTTC
CASSSVEARDSYEQYF
>NA|NA|TRBJ2-5|TRBV20-1
TGCAGTGCTCGTGGGGGCCCAAGGGAGACCCAGTACTTC
CSARGGPRETQYF
>few|NA|TRBJ1-4|TRBV7-9
TGTGCCAGCACCTTCAATGAAAAACTGTTTTTT
CASTFNEKLFF
>NA|TRBD2|TRBJ2-1|TRBV5-1
TGCGCCAGCAGCCGGGGAGACCTAGCGGGAAACAATGAGCAGTTCTTC
CASSRGDLAGNNEQFF
>once|TRBD2|TRBJ2-2|TRBV2
TGTGCCATCTGTTTTGGCGGGGGGGCCCTCCCGGGAACCGGGGAGCTGTTTTTT
CAICFGGGALPGTGELFF
>few|TRBD2|TRBJ2-7|TRBV27
TGTGCCAGCAGTTTCGGGGGGTCGGGGGGCGAGCAGTACTTC
CASSFGGSGGEQYF
>NA|TRBD1|TRBJ2-5|TRBV20-1
TGCAGTGCCGCCTTCGGGACAGGAGAGACCCAGTACTTC
CSAAFGTGETQYF
>few|NA|TRBJ1-5|TRBV20-1
TGCAGTGCTCGACAGATTAGCAATCAGCCCCAGCATTTT
CSARQISNQPQHF
>few|TRBD2|TRBJ2-2|TRBV5-1
TGCGCCAGCAGCTTGAGTAGCGGGGGCCTTAACACCGGGGAGCTGTTTTTT
CASSLSSGGLNTGELFF
>NA|TRBD2|TRBJ2-1|TRBV12-3/TRBV12-4
TGTGCCAGCAAGGTATCTAGCGGGAGAAATGAGCAGTTCTTC
CASKVSSGRNEQFF